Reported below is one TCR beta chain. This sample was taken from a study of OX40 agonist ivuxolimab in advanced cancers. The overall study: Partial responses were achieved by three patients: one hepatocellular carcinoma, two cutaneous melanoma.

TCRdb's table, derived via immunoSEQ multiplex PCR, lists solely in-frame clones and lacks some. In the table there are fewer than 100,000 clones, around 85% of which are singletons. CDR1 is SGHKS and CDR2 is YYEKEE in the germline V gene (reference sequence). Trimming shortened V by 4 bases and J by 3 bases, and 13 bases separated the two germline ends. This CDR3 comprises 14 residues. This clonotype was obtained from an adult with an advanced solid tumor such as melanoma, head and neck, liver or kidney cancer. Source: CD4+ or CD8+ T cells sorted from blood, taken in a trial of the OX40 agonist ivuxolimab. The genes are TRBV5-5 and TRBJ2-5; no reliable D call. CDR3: CASSSTGTKETQYF. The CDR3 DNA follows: TGTGCCAGCAGCAGCACCGGTACCAAAGAGACCCAGTACTTC.